This TCR beta chain is drawn from a study of blood T cell repertoires in COVID-19. Looking at the study overall: The origin of the acute and convalescent COVID-19 samples was the United States, Italy and Spain.

CDR3 length: 16 amino acids. Per germline, CDR1 SGHDT and CDR2 YYEEEE. V lost 1 base, J lost 2 bases, and 5 bases stayed unmatched. The repertoire was sequenced with immunoSEQ multiplex PCR; TCRdb's copy has only in-frame clones and lacks some. The repertoire holds approximately 260,000 clones, with 82% as singletons. Sequencing used peripheral blood. The rearrangement uses TRBV5-6 and TRBJ1-5; 8 positions match TRBD1. The clonotype comes from a woman in her sixties or seventies with active or convalescent COVID-19. This CDR3 is CASSLRPGQGNQPQHF. The CDR3 nucleotides read TGTGCCAGCAGCTTGAGACCGGGACAGGGCAATCAGCCCCAGCATTTT.